The clone carrying this T cell receptor (beta chain) occurred a few times. Its cognate antigen is unknown. The length of the CDR3 is 17 residues. J gave up 1 base and V 8 bases, and 6 bases lay outside the gene matches. CDR1 SNHLY and CDR2 FYNNEI come from the germline V gene. This sample stems from a study of beta chain features in type 1 diabetes. For the study at large: Healthy donors and patients had similar age, gender and cell yields.

Study-wide findings and caveats: Lower insertion and higher deletion counts appeared at VDJ junctions in type 1 diabetes patients. All four CD4+ subsets of Type 1 diabetes patients contained TCRB CDR3s that were moderately but significantly shorter. Naive, central memory and Treg TCRB repertoires seemed to resemble each other more closely in patients than they did in healthy donors. It was not settled here whether HLA type affects TCRB rearrangement.

The entirety of the isolated RNA underwent reverse transcription, so expressed TCRB transcripts were sequenced. Data came from immunoSEQ multiplex PCR; TCRdb stores just in-frame clones and leaves some out. The sample holds roughly 160,000 clones, about 7.9% seen once. The source of this sequence is a man aged 18 to 30 with type 1 diabetes. The chain couples TRBV2 to TRBJ2-6, with 12 bases matching TRBD2. The sequencing sample was made of central memory CD4+ T cells from blood. CDR3 region: CASPRLAGASGANVLTF. CDR3 coding DNA: TGTGCCAGCCCTAGACTAGCGGGAGCTTCTGGGGCCAACGTCCTGACTTTC.